Below, 19 T cell receptor beta chains from the same sample are listed, as sequenced in a study of cytomegalovirus exposure and HLA in healthy donors. Profiled with immunoSEQ multiplex PCR; TCRdb holds only in-frame clones, not every one. The sample records over 200,000 clones, around 86% being singletons. The sample was PBMCs. All receptors derive from a woman younger than 30 in good health and CMV-seropositive.

As DNA, the CDR3 is TGCGCCAGCAGCTTGCGGCTAGCGGGAGAGGCTGAGCAGTTCTTC. As protein: CASSLRLAGEAEQFF. J is TRBJ2-1 and V is TRBV5-1, with 10 positions matching TRBD2. The V gene end was trimmed by 1 base and the J gene end by 9 bases; junction bases not matched to a gene: 7. Germline CDR1 SGHRS, CDR2 YFSETQ. This CDR3 contains 15 residues.

The chain uses TRBV5-4 and TRBJ2-7, with TRBD1 matching over 10 bases. Per germline, CDR1 SGHNT and CDR2 YYREEE (reference sequence). The CDR3 is 15 amino acids. After removal of 4 bases from V and 4 bases from J, the junction contained 8 bases not matched to a gene. Here the CDR3 DNA reads TGTGCCAGCAGCGGGCCGGGACAGGGGTATTACGAGCAGTACTTC. This encodes CASSGPGQGYYEQYF.

This clone came up once. The chain recombines TRBV9 with TRBJ2-1; TRBD2 agrees at 7 bases. CDR1 and CDR2 from the germline V gene are SGDLS and YYNGEE. The length of the CDR3 is 17 residues. V lost 2 bases, J lost 0 bases, and 8 bases stayed unmatched. CDR3: CASSVITSASSYNEQFF. CDR3 coding DNA: TGTGCCAGCAGCGTCATTACTAGCGCGAGCTCCTACAATGAGCAGTTCTTC.

The gene calls are TRBV11-2 and TRBJ2-5, with D perhaps TRBD2 (5 bases). Trimming left V 5 bases short and J 5 bases short, with 18 bases between. From germline, CDR1 is SGHAT and CDR2 FQNNGV. The CDR3 loop spans 15 amino acids. The chain's CDR3 is CASSAFLGSGETQYF. The CDR3 DNA reads as TGTGCCAGCAGCGCCTTCTTGGGGTCGGGGGAGACCCAGTACTTC.

The chain employs TRBV10-3 and TRBJ2-1; TRBD1 aligns across 11 bases. The CDR3 spans 16 residues. With 2 bases clipped from V and 8 bases from J, the junction kept 8 bases outside the gene matches. The germline V gene has CDR1 ENHRY and CDR2 SYGVKD. DNA for the CDR3: TGTGCCATCAGTGAGAGCGGGACAGGGGGGGTCGATGAGCAGTTCTTC. Amino acid sequence: CAISESGTGGVDEQFF.

The chain links TRBV15 to TRBJ1-4; TRBD1 might be the D (6 bases). Germline CDR1 LNHNV, CDR2 YYDKDF (reference sequence). V gave up 0 bases and J gave up 6 bases, with 17 bases separating them. This CDR3 region has 17 residues. CDR3 region: CATSRDLEGTIYEKLFF. In DNA, the CDR3 is TGTGCCACCAGCAGAGACCTCGAAGGGACAATATATGAAAAACTGTTTTTT. Looking up the rest from reference TRBV15 and TRBJ1-4 gives the full variable domain: DAMVIQNPRYQVTQFGKPVTLSCSQTLNHNVMYWYQQKSSQAPKLLFHYYDKDFNNEADTPDNFQSRRPNTSFCFLDIRSPGLGDTAMYLCATSRDLEGTIYEKLFFGSGTQLSVL.

The chain combines TRBV9 with TRBJ2-1; the match to TRBD1 covers 8 bases. The CDR3 is 16 residues long. The J segment lost 4 bases and the V segment lost 1 base, leaving 7 bases of the junction unmatched. Germline assignment: CDR1 SGDLS and CDR2 YYNGEE. The CDR3 DNA reads as TGTGCCAGCAGCGTAATCGACAGGGGCGGATACAATGAGCAGTTCTTC. Protein product: CASSVIDRGGYNEQFF.

This rearrangement joins TRBV25-1 to TRBJ2-3; the match to TRBD2 covers 9 bases. V dropped 5 bases and J dropped 4; count of bases not matched to a gene: 4. Germline assignment: CDR1 MGHDK and CDR2 SYGVNS. The CDR3 covers 14 residues. The chain's CDR3 is CASSPSGKSDTQYF. CDR3 nucleotides: TGTGCCAGCAGTCCTAGCGGGAAGTCAGATACGCAGTATTTT.

V gene TRBV2 combines with J gene TRBJ1-1; no definite D call. The CDR3 length is 13 residues. V lost 0 bases, J lost 4 bases, and 6 bases lay in between. In germline, CDR1 is SNHLY, CDR2 FYNNEI. Written as DNA, the CDR3 is TGTGCCAGCAGTGAAGCGAGTGGCACTGAAGCTTTCTTT. It encodes CASSEASGTEAFF.

The J gene is TRBJ2-1, the V gene TRBV5-1; 11 positions match TRBD1. Germline CDR1 is SGHRS and CDR2 is YFSETQ. Trimming removed 5 bases from V and 6 bases from J; junction bases left unmatched: 13. The CDR3 extends over 17 amino acids. CDR3 sequence (DNA): TGCGCCAGCAGGAGACCTATACTGGGACAGGGGGGCAATGAGCAGTTCTTC. Its protein is CASRRPILGQGGNEQFF. Supplemented by reference TRBV5-1 and TRBJ2-1, the full variable domain reads KAGVTQTPRYLIKTRGQQVTLSCSPISGHRSVSWYQQTPGQGLQFLFEYFSETQRNKGNFPGRFSGRQFSNSRSEMNVSTLELGDSALYLCASRRPILGQGGNEQFFGPGTRLTVL.

As DNA, the CDR3 is TGCGCCAGCAGTGGGGCTAGCCGGGCAAGCGCCGAGCAGTACTTC. It specifies CASSGASRASAEQYF. The genes are TRBV10-1 and TRBJ2-7; the D gene is possibly TRBD2 (5 bases). With 4 bases removed from V and 6 bases from J, the gap between germline ends came to 19 bases. The CDR3 spans 15 residues. Germline loops: CDR1 WNHNN, CDR2 SYGVQD (reference sequence).

This chain links TRBV7-9 with TRBJ2-5; 7 positions match TRBD1. There are 14 residues in the CDR3. The germline V gene has CDR1 SEHNR and CDR2 FQNEAQ (reference sequence). V dropped 5 bases and J dropped 5; count of bases not matched to a gene: 8. In nucleotides, the CDR3 is TGTGCCAGCAGCCTGGGACAGCGGAAGGAGACCCAGTACTTC. It yields the protein CASSLGQRKETQYF.

V is TRBV2 and J is TRBJ2-5, with 10 positions matching TRBD1. V gave up 3 bases and J gave up 2 bases; unmatched junction bases: 3. The CDR3 is 15 residues long. CDR1 and CDR2 (germline): SNHLY, FYNNEI. CDR3 amino acids: CASSDQDRGQETQYF. CDR3 in DNA: TGTGCCAGCAGTGACCAGGACAGGGGGCAAGAGACCCAGTACTTC.

V gene TRBV7-9 combines with J gene TRBJ2-5; tentative D call: TRBD1 (5 bases). Trimming removed 4 bases at V and 0 bases at J, with 9 bases between. CDR1 is SEHNR, CDR2 FQNEAQ, per germline (reference sequence). CDR3 length equals 14 residues. Here the CDR3 DNA reads TGTGCCAGCAGCTACGACAGCTACCAAGAGACCCAGTACTTC. Translation: CASSYDSYQETQYF. Full variable domain (rest looked up from reference TRBV7-9 and TRBJ2-5): DTGVSQNPRHKITKRGQNVTFRCDPISEHNRLYWYRQTLGQGPEFLTYFQNEAQLEKSRLLSDRFSAERPKGSFSTLEIQRTEQGDSAMYLCASSYDSYQETQYFGPGTRLLVL.

The rearrangement uses TRBV7-9 and TRBJ2-3; 8 bases are a match to TRBD2. The ends lost 2 bases at V and 10 bases at J; junction bases unmatched: 5. The CDR3 contains 13 residues. Germline values: CDR1 SEHNR, CDR2 FQNEAQ (reference sequence). The CDR3 sequence is CASSLISGGSQYF. CDR3 sequence (DNA): TGTGCCAGCAGCTTAATCTCGGGGGGGTCGCAGTATTTT.

This clone occurred a few times. The chain recombines TRBV27 with TRBJ2-7, with D maybe TRBD2 (5 bases). This CDR3 contains 14 residues. The V end lost 3 bases, the J end lost 2 bases, and 11 bases lay between the germline ends. Germline CDR1 is MNHEY and CDR2 is SMNVEV (reference sequence). This chain's CDR3 is CASSFEGSPYEQYF. The CDR3 DNA reads TGTGCCAGCAGTTTCGAGGGCAGCCCCTACGAGCAGTACTTC.

J is TRBJ2-2 and V is TRBV29-1, with 7 bases aligning to TRBD1. Germline CDR1 reads SQVTM; CDR2 reads ANQGSEA. V gave up 6 bases and J gave up 0 bases; unmatched junction bases: 4. The CDR3 runs 14 residues. The CDR3 bases are TGCAGCGTGGACGGGACAGCGAACACCGGGGAGCTGTTTTTT. Encoded protein: CSVDGTANTGELFF.

J is TRBJ2-1 and V is TRBV6-5; D might be TRBD2 (5 bases). The germline V gene encodes CDR1 MNHEY and CDR2 SVGAGI. V was clipped by 0 bases and J by 7 bases, with 16 bases between them. This CDR3 spans 16 amino acids. The CDR3 DNA sequence: TGTGCCAGCAGTTACTCTGCTAGCCCGGGAAGGAATGAGCAGTTCTTC. As protein: CASSYSASPGRNEQFF.

The chain carries TRBV6-5 and TRBJ1-1, with D unclear. The ends were cut back, 7 bases at V and 8 bases at J, with 5 bases in the middle. The CDR3 runs 9 residues. CDR1 is MNHEY, CDR2 SVGAGI, per germline. The CDR3 DNA reads as TGTGCCAGCACTTTCGAAGCTTTCTTT. Translated, it gives CASTFEAFF.